This TCR beta chain was captured in a study of cytotoxic CD8 clonotypes in ibrutinib-treated CLL (dated by TCRdb to about 2021). Looking at the study overall: In this cohort, approximately 15 patients were treatment-naive and 11 to 12 were relapsed/refractory, while roughly 18 had unmutated IGHV. Responses were partial in roughly 25 patients and complete in 2; after median approximately 67 months follow-up, roughly 15 stayed in remission and about twelve progressed. Response samples were taken after a median of roughly a year on treatment, ranging from about 6 to 40 months. On average, each sample had about 250,000 productive templates and more than 85,000 productive rearrangements. Longitudinal samples were available for about 30% of the roughly 90 trial participants. Cryopreserved peripheral blood mononuclear cells were obtained prior to treatment, at the time of response, and at either disease progression or sustained remission. Every remission and progressive disease sample was obtained while ibrutinib was still being received by the patients. General findings and caveats noted by the study authors: Sustained-remission and progressing patients did not have matched sampling times, and lymph node repertoires were not examined. Public clonotypes were rare and either contracted or stayed stable during treatment, and the rise in clonality at ibrutinib response reflected the expansion of private clonotypes. At ibrutinib response clonality went up, during sustained remission it held steady, and at progression it dropped back toward baseline. Baseline clonality was found to be higher than that of age-matched healthy donors and was strongly correlated with circulating CD8+ T-cell counts.

Notes on this clone: Its binding antigen is unknown. Base qualities are not provided; no much larger clone lies one nucleotide away.

A distance of 20 bases separates the germline ends of V and J, which lose 5 bases and 6 bases respectively. The CDR3 measures 15 amino acids from cysteine to phenylalanine. The only DNA kept is the CDR3, 45 bases in frame from the first base. Looking up the germline V gene yields CDR1 SNHLY and CDR2 FYNNEI. A MiSeq instrument was used for deep resolution sequencing, which targeted depths ranging from 1 in 1 million up to 1 in 200,000 T cells, with coverage averaging 10x for each clonotype. The immunoSEQ hsTCRB Kit was used to generate TCR beta libraries. For the original study's pipeline: ImmunoSEQ Data Assistant and ImmunoSEQ Analyzer were used for data analysis, and V, D and J genes were assigned according to IMGT definitions. Clonality, which ranges from 0 to 1, was calculated by subtracting the normalized Shannon entropy of productive rearrangement frequencies from one. Only overrepresented clonotypes making up at least 0.05% of the repertoire of each patient were included in the public clonotype analysis. About a dozen age-matched healthy donor repertoires from immuneACCESS were used as controls for clonality. TCRdb's version of the immuneACCESS table is confined to in-frame rearrangements and falls short of the full clone set. An unresolved V gene accounts for under half of the shortfall where checked; the remainder is of unknown origin. That table furnishes V, J and clone size, whereas the DNA furnished D and trimming. The sample contains some 130,000 clones, around 93% of them found a single time. The top ten clones comprise roughly 10% of the sample.

The time point label here, explained by the study, means: about a year on ibrutinib. Around 2 micrograms of genomic DNA were extracted from cryopreserved PBMCs for TCR beta library preparation. Longitudinal blood samples from CLL patients receiving ibrutinib monotherapy were subjected to high-throughput TCR beta sequencing. The patients were enrolled in a single-center, open-label phase 2 trial of ibrutinib monotherapy. The chain is made from TRBV2 and TRBJ2-7, and perhaps TRBD2 as D gene, on 7 matching bases. The source was PBMCs, collected after 12 months of ibrutinib treatment. The receptor was isolated from a human donor with chronic lymphocytic leukemia. The bases are TGTGCCAGCAGTCTACAGGGAGGGGGGCCCGGCGAGCAGTACTTC. This sequence encodes CASSLQGGGPGEQYF.